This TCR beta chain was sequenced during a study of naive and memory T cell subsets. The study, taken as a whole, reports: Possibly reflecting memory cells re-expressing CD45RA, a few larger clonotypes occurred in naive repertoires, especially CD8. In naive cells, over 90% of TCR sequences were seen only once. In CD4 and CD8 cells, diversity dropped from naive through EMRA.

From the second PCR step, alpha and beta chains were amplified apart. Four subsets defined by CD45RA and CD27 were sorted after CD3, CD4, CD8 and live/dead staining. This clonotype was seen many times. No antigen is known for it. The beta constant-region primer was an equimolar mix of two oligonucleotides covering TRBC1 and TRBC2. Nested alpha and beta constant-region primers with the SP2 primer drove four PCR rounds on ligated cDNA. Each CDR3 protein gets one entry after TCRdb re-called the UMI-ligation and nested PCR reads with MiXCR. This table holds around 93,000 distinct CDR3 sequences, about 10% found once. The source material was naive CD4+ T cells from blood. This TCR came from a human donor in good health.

The CDR3 coding sequence is TGCAGTGCTAGAGAATCCGAGCAGTACTTC. Translated, it gives CSARESEQYF. The V call is TRBV20-1, the J call TRBJ2-7; no reliable D call. Germline CDR1 reads DFQATT; CDR2 reads SNEGSKA (reference sequence). Trimming cost V 0 bases and J 6 bases, with 3 bases left between them. The CDR3 consists of 10 residues.